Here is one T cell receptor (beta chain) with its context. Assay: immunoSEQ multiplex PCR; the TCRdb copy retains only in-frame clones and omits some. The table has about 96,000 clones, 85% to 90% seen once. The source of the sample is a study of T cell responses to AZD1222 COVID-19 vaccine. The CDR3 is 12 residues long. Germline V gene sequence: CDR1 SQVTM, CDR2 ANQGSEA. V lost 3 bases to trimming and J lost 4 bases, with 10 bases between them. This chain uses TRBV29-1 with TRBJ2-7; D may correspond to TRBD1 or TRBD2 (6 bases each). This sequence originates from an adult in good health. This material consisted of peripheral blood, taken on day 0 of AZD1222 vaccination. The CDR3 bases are TGCAGCGTTGACGGGGGCGGTTACGAGCAGTACTTC. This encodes CSVDGGGYEQYF.